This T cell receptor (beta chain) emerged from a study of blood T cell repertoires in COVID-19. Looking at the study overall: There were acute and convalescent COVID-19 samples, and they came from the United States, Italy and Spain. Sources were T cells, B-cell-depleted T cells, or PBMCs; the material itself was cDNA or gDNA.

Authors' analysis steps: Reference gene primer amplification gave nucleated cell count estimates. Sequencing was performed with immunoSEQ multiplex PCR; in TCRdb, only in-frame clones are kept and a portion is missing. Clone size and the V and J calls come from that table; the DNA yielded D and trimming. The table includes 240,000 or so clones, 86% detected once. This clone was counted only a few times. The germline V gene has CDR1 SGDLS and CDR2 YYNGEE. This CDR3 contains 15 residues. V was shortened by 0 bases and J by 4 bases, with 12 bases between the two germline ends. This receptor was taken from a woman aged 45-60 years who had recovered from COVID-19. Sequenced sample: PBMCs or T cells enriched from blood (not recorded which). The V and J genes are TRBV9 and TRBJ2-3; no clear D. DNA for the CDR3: TGTGCCAGCAGCGTAGAGTCCTATCGTTCAGATACGCAGTATTTT. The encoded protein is CASSVESYRSDTQYF.